This is a list of T cell receptor beta chains from one sample in a study of cytomegalovirus exposure and HLA in healthy donors. The method was immunoSEQ multiplex PCR; TCRdb's version includes in-frame clones alone and lacks a portion of them. The sample lists some 160,000 clones; roughly 88% were seen once. Sequences were obtained from PBMCs. Receptors were obtained from a woman aged 18-29 years in good health and CMV-seronegative. Each CDR3 is given without its conserved first and last residue.

cdr3_aa	v_call	j_call	cdr3_length
ASSTGGTGTEAF	TRBV19	TRBJ1-1	12
AWSVGGVGYEQY	TRBV30	TRBJ2-7	12
ASSYSRQDKREQY	TRBV6-5	TRBJ2-7	13
ASGTGIQPQH	TRBV6-5	TRBJ1-5	10
ASSLHPGLAGIGDTQY	TRBV11-2	TRBJ2-3	16
ASTPDNHQETQY	TRBV19	TRBJ2-5	12
ASSFRGRYSYGYT	TRBV28	TRBJ1-2	13
ASSFQTSGGADGELF	TRBV7-2	TRBJ2-2	15
ASSLGRGTEAF	TRBV5-6	TRBJ1-1	11
ASSFNPKGANLQETQY	TRBV12-1	TRBJ2-5	16
ASSAGQGDGYT	TRBV18	TRBJ1-2	11
AISREDNEQF	TRBV10-3	TRBJ2-1	10
ASSGSSYNSPLH	TRBV7-9	TRBJ1-6	12
ASSLGAGGPYTGELF	TRBV7-2	TRBJ2-2	15
ASGLSYRATGELF	TRBV12-5	TRBJ2-2	13
ASSRTGDTGELF	TRBV19	TRBJ2-2	12
ASRQGINTEAF	TRBV6-1	TRBJ1-1	11
ASSPPGLAGVQETQY	TRBV18	TRBJ2-5	15
ASSQETVRETQY	TRBV4-1	TRBJ2-5	12
ASSGPGLAGGKSSYNEQF	TRBV10-2	TRBJ2-1	18
ASSKTGNSGANVLT	TRBV6-4	TRBJ2-6	14
ASSLLDTHYGYT	TRBV7-9	TRBJ1-2	12
ASSLEALRADTQY	TRBV5-6	TRBJ2-3	13
ASSDRDRGMDEQF	TRBV6-4	TRBJ2-1	13
ASISTENSPLH	TRBV2	TRBJ1-6	11
AWSVESYEQY	TRBV30	TRBJ2-7	10
ASSLGDRTEAF	TRBV5-1	TRBJ1-1	11
SAHRGTTQY	TRBV20-1	TRBJ2-3	9
ASSPLPLGQGVTEAF	TRBV18	TRBJ1-1	15
ASRIQGAGETQY	TRBV5-4	TRBJ2-5	12
ASSLTRVGGEKLF	TRBV27	TRBJ1-4	13
ASSRDSVGGTQY	TRBV2	TRBJ2-3	12
ASRGWDFDGGYT	TRBV10-2	TRBJ1-2	12
ASSPAGGPLFGYT	TRBV5-4	TRBJ1-2	13
ASSGTGGLSGANVLT	TRBV6-4	TRBJ2-6	15
ASSLGGGGDNQPQH	TRBV28	TRBJ1-5	14
ASSQAGAGNTIY	TRBV4-2	TRBJ1-3	12
ASRGGNQPQH	TRBV9	TRBJ1-5	10
ASSSNGVPEAF	TRBV7-3	TRBJ1-1	11
ASSPSPRQGERYGYT	TRBV11-3	TRBJ1-2	15
AQRVYEKLF	TRBV7-2	TRBJ1-4	9
ASRRAETSPYGYT	TRBV6-1	TRBJ1-2	13
ASSPLARVRTGELF	TRBV18	TRBJ2-2	14
ASNAKSAGPNTEAF	TRBV19	TRBJ1-1	14
ASSVASADTQY	TRBV9	TRBJ2-3	11
SAHRNTGNEQF	TRBV29-1	TRBJ2-1	11
ASSRGDYGYT	TRBV6-5	TRBJ1-2	10
ASSLAAGGGSAKLF	TRBV5-1	TRBJ1-4	14
ASSSLGQGKYEQY	TRBV28	TRBJ2-7	13
ASLILGGTEAF	TRBV19	TRBJ1-1	11
ATSRDEGSGANVLT	TRBV15	TRBJ2-6	14
ASSDLAGASTDTQY	TRBV2	TRBJ2-3	14
ASSVGQVPAYEQY	TRBV9	TRBJ2-7	13
AISAGQKGGYT	TRBV10-3	TRBJ1-2	11
ASSPGWESNYGYT	TRBV11-2	TRBJ1-2	13
ASSLARGQNGYT	TRBV5-4	TRBJ1-2	12
ASRTGQTYQPQH	TRBV6-5	TRBJ1-5	12
ASSLRGGGTAYEQY	TRBV5-6	TRBJ2-7	14
ASSSDRVTSPLH	TRBV11-2	TRBJ1-6	12